This T cell receptor beta chain stems from a study of shared clonotypes between healthy human individuals. On the study more broadly: Participating donors consisted of a couple of women and three men aged 18 to 49. Per donor, three plates held CD4 naive cells, three held CD4 memory, two held CD8 naive and one held CD8 memory.

It was across several immunoSEQ plates that each subset's genomic DNA was evenly split. Using immunoSEQ multiplex PCR, the repertoire was profiled, and TCRdb retains in-frame clones only, with some absent. Found here are approximately 590,000 clones, around 95% of them singletons; the top ten hold less than 0.13%. The naive CD8 fraction comprised CD45RO-negative cells positively selected for CCR7 and excluded terminally differentiated effector memory CD45RA+ cells. V shed 3 bases, J shed 8 bases, and the junction held 8 bases outside the gene matches. Germline CDR1 reads SGHTS; CDR2 reads YDEGEE. The CDR3 covers 17 residues.

Sequenced: naive CD8+ T cells sorted from blood. The chain couples TRBV5-8 to TRBJ2-1; TRBD2 matches 16 bases. This receptor was taken from a woman aged 30 to 39 in good health. CDR3: CASSWGTSGREVYEQFF. The CDR3, as DNA: TGTGCCAGCAGCTGGGGGACTAGCGGGAGGGAGGTCTATGAGCAGTTCTTC.